The sequence of this TCR beta chain was determined in a study of CD8 T cells in ankylosing spondylitis. Study observations and caveats: Ankylosing spondylitis blood appeared to be characterized by a TCR beta motif of eight or nine highly homologous variants.

The CDR3 is 12 residues long. The V gene lost 1 base and the J gene lost 9 bases, with 7 bases spanning the gap. Germline V gene sequence: CDR1 MDHEN, CDR2 SYDVKM. TCRdb analysed the 5' RACE reads with MiXCR anew, one entry per CDR3 protein. The repertoire holds about 800,000 distinct CDR3 sequences, with around 11% as singletons. About this clonotype: Its antigen is not known.

Material for sequencing was blood, either unsorted or a sorted T cell fraction (not recorded which). The chain carries TRBV28 and TRBJ1-5; D unclear. The source is a male donor with ankylosing spondylitis. This CDR3 is CASSLSARPQHF. Written as DNA, the CDR3 is TGTGCCAGCAGTTTATCTGCGCGGCCCCAGCATTTT.